This TCR beta chain comes out of a study of T cells in Graves' hyperthyroidism and ophthalmopathy. Study-level background: Peripheral blood was taken when the disease was first diagnosed, before any treatment began. Points from the study as a whole: Blood shared most expanded thyroid clonotypes above 0.001.

Germline values: CDR1 MNHNS, CDR2 SASEGT. The V and J ends lost 3 bases and 7 bases, in that order; junction bases with no gene match: 8. CDR3 length: 15 residues. Those with hyperthyroidism were 18 to 65 years old, newly diagnosed, and ill for under 2 months. Amplified TCR beta CDR3 regions derived from RNA transcripts. The HTBI primer set was used in a first-round RT-PCR of the TCR CDR3. From the multiplex PCR reads, TCRdb called clonotypes with MiXCR, one entry per CDR3 protein. The repertoire holds hundreds of thousands of distinct CDR3 sequences, approximately 13% seen once, with roughly 8.3% in the top ten. This clonotype was seen many times. Its target is unknown.

The V and J genes are TRBV6-1 and TRBJ1-4, with 7 bases fitting TRBD1. The sequence came from a woman aged 18-29 years with Graves' hyperthyroidism. What was sequenced was blood. CDR3: CASSDRQGLTEKLFF. In DNA, the CDR3 is TGTGCCAGCAGTGATCGACAGGGTTTAACTGAAAAACTGTTTTTT.